This T cell receptor (beta chain) was documented in a study of cytotoxic CD8 clonotypes in ibrutinib-treated CLL. Produced via immunoSEQ multiplex PCR; TCRdb's table is partial and in-frame only. The sample holds more than 110,000 clones, 70% to 90% seen once. The TCR originated in a human donor with chronic lymphocytic leukemia. The sequencing here drew on PBMCs, taken after 36 months of ibrutinib treatment.

The CDR3 sequence: CASSESVRLNEQFF. The CDR3 bases are TGCGCCAGCAGTGAGTCGGTTAGACTCAATGAGCAGTTCTTC. This rearrangement joins TRBV10-2 to TRBJ2-1; D unresolved. Looked up from germline, CDR1 is WSHSY and CDR2 is SAAADI. The CDR3 length is 14 residues. Trimming removed 0 bases from V and 6 bases from J, with 9 bases in between.